The entry below describes one T cell receptor beta chain. The antigen is unknown. The data were obtained in a study of graft-versus-host responses after intestinal transplantation. In the study overall: Isolated intestinal, liver-intestinal, or multivisceral transplants had been given to the recipients. Each patient got anti-thymocyte globulin induction, then tacrolimus and steroids for three to four years.

The length of the CDR3 is 15 residues. V lost 5 bases and J 4 bases, leaving 15 bases between the germline ends. CDR1 and CDR2 from the germline V gene are MDHEN and SYDVKM. TCRdb keeps only in-frame clones here, not all; method: immunoSEQ multiplex PCR. This sample has tens of thousands of clones, with more than 70% found just once. Study-wide results and caveats: Present in recipient marrow, GvH clones included some that appeared first in ileum or blood.

This chain joins TRBV28 and TRBJ2-1, with D perhaps matching TRBD1 (5 bases). Material: unstimulated CD4+ T cells sorted from spleen or lymph node cells, obtained before transplant. This sequence was found in a human donor who was the organ donor for an intestinal transplant. The chain's CDR3 is CASSQGSLGYNEQFF. The CDR3 nucleotides read TGTGCCAGCAGTCAGGGTTCTTTGGGGTACAATGAGCAGTTCTTC.